This T cell receptor (beta chain) was sequenced during a study of blood T cell repertoires in COVID-19. Study-wide context: Sources were T cells, B-cell-depleted T cells, or PBMCs; the material itself was cDNA or gDNA.

TCRdb's table, derived via immunoSEQ multiplex PCR, lists solely in-frame clones and lacks some. The repertoire holds about 220,000 clones, with approximately 85% as singletons. The CDR3 length is 16 residues. Germline V lookup: CDR1 LGHNA, CDR2 YNFKEQ. The V and J ends lost 0 bases and 2 bases, in that order; junction bases with no gene match: 6. Concerning this clone itself: This specimen includes other DNA sequences encoding the same CDR3.

What was sequenced was peripheral blood. The chain joins TRBV4-2 to TRBJ2-7; 8 bases line up with TRBD2. The TCR sequence derives from a man aged 50 to 60 who had recovered from COVID-19. This CDR3 reads CASSQDLIAGPYEQYF. CDR3 nucleotides: TGTGCCAGCAGCCAAGATTTAATAGCGGGGCCCTACGAGCAGTACTTC.